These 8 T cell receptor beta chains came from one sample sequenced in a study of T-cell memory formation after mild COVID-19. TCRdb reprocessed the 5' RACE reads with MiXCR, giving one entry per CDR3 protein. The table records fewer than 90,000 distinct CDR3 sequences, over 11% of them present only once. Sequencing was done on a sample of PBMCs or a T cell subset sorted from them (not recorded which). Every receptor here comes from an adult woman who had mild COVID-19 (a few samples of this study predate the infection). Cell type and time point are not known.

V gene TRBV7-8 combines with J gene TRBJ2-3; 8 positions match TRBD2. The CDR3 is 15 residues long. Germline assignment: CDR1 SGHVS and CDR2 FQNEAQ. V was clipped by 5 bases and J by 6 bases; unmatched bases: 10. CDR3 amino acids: CASSPSQREWDTQYF. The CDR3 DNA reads TGTGCCAGCAGCCCGTCCCAGCGGGAGTGGGATACGCAGTATTTT.

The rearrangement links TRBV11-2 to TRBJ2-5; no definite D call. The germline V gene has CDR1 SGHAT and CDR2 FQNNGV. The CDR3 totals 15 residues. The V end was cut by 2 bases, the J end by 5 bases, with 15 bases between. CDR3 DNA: TGTGCCAGCAGCTTAAGTGGCAGCTCAAGGGAGACCCAGTACTTC. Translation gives CASSLSGSSRETQYF.

DNA of the CDR3: TGTGCCAGCAGCTCGGACCCTAGTGATGAGCAGTTCTTC. As protein: CASSSDPSDEQFF. The rearrangement links TRBV7-9 to TRBJ2-1, with D uncertain. Between the trimmed V and J ends, which lost 4 bases and 8 bases, there was a span of 12 bases. The CDR3 runs to 13 residues. Germline CDR1 SEHNR, CDR2 FQNEAQ (reference sequence). Filled out from reference TRBV7-9 and TRBJ2-1, the complete variable domain reads DTGVSQNPRHKITKRGQNVTFRCDPISEHNRLYWYRQTLGQGPEFLTYFQNEAQLEKSRLLSDRFSAERPKGSFSTLEIQRTEQGDSAMYLCASSSDPSDEQFFGPGTRLTVL.

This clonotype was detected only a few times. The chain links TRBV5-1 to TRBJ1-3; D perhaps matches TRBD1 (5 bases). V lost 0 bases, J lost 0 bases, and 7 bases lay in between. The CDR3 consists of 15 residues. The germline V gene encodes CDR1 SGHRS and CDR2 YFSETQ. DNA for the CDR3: TGCGCCAGCAGCTTGGGACAGAACTCTGGAAACACCATATATTTT. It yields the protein CASSLGQNSGNTIYF. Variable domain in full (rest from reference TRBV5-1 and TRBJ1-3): KAGVTQTPRYLIKTRGQQVTLSCSPISGHRSVSWYQQTPGQGLQFLFEYFSETQRNKGNFPGRFSGRQFSNSRSEMNVSTLELGDSALYLCASSLGQNSGNTIYFGEGSWLTVV.

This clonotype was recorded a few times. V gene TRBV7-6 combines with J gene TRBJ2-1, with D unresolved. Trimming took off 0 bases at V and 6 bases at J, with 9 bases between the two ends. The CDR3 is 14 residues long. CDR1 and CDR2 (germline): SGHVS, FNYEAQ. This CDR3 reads CASSLAHSINEQFF. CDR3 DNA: TGTGCCAGCAGCTTAGCGCACTCTATCAATGAGCAGTTCTTC.

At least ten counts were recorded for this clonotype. The chain's CDR3 is CASSFGQPSTDTQYF. The CDR3 DNA is TGTGCCAGCAGTTTTGGCCAGCCCAGCACAGATACGCAGTATTTT. The J gene is TRBJ2-3, the V gene TRBV12-3 or TRBV12-4; D is undetermined. Trimming removed 3 bases at V and 0 bases at J, with 10 bases between. This CDR3 has 15 amino acids.

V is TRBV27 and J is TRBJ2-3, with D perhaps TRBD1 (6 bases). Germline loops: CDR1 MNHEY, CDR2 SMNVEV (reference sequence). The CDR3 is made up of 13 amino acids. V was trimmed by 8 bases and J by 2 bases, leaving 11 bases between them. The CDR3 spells CASWDTVTDTQYF. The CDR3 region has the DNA TGTGCCAGCTGGGACACTGTCACAGATACGCAGTATTTT.

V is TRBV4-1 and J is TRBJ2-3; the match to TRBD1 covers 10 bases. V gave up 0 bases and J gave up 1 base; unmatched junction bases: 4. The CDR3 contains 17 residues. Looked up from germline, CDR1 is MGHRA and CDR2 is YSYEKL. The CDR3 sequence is CASSQDPGQGGTDTQYF. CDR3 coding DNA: TGCGCCAGCAGCCAAGATCCTGGACAGGGGGGCACAGATACGCAGTATTTT.